Each of the 16 T cell receptor beta chains below was sequenced from the same sample in a study of shared clonotypes between healthy human individuals. Assay used: immunoSEQ multiplex PCR; TCRdb lists only in-frame clones, some missing. The sample shows under 850,000 clones, approximately 92% of them seen only once. Naive CD8 isolation took CD45RO-negative cells positively selected for CCR7 and excluded terminally differentiated effector memory CD45RA+ cells. The material sequenced was naive CD8+ T cells sorted from blood. The origin of the receptors is a man younger than 45 in good health.

The chain couples TRBV19 to TRBJ2-7; TRBD2 is a possible D gene (6 bases). This CDR3 contains 16 residues. Germline assignment: CDR1 LNHDA and CDR2 SQIVND (reference sequence). V was cut by 3 bases and J by 0 bases, with 15 bases left in between. The CDR3 here is CASSIQAGLTSYEQYF. The CDR3 DNA is TGTGCCAGTAGTATTCAGGCGGGACTGACCTCCTACGAGCAGTACTTC. Drawing the rest from reference TRBV19 and TRBJ2-7, the complete variable domain is DGGITQSPKYLFRKEGQNVTLSCEQNLNHDAMYWYRQDPGQGLRLIYYSQIVNDFQKGDIAEGYSVSREKKESFPLTVTSAQKNPTAFYLCASSIQAGLTSYEQYFGPGTRLTVT.

This chain links TRBV10-2 with TRBJ2-2; the D gene could be TRBD1 or TRBD2 (5 bases each). Trimming shortened V by 3 bases and J by 7 bases, and 12 bases separated the two germline ends. Germline V lookup: CDR1 WSHSY, CDR2 SAAADI. This CDR3 spans 14 amino acids. CDR3 residues: CASSEPGPGGELFF. The CDR3 DNA is TGCGCCAGCAGTGAACCGGGGCCGGGCGGGGAGCTGTTTTTT.

The CDR3 bases are TGCGCCAGCAGCTTGGAGCGGGAGGCGGTTGAGCAGTTCTTC. It encodes CASSLEREAVEQFF. The chain employs TRBV5-1 and TRBJ2-1, with TRBD2 matching 9 bases. J lost 9 bases, V lost 0 bases, and 4 bases had no gene match. The CDR3 runs to 14 residues. Germline CDR1 and CDR2: SGHRS and YFSETQ.

The CDR3 sequence: CASSPGLSGNSYEQYF. Here the CDR3 DNA reads TGTGCCAGCAGTCCGGGGCTTAGCGGTAACTCCTACGAGCAGTACTTC. The chain combines TRBV27 with TRBJ2-7, with D perhaps TRBD2 (6 bases). Germline V gene sequence: CDR1 MNHEY, CDR2 SMNVEV (reference sequence). This CDR3 is built from 16 residues. Trimming left V 5 bases short and J 0 bases short, with 17 bases between.

On this clone itself: Other DNA sequences in this specimen translate into the identical CDR3. The chain is built from TRBV27 and TRBJ2-2; TRBD1 might be the D (6 bases). Trimming pared 2 bases from V and 4 bases from J, leaving 11 bases between. Germline CDR1 and CDR2: MNHEY and SMNVEV (reference sequence). There are 15 residues in the CDR3. The CDR3 DNA sequence: TGTGCCAGCAGTTTAAGCAGGGGTGGCACCGGGGAGCTGTTTTTT. Translated: CASSLSRGGTGELFF.

The chain uses TRBV19 and TRBJ1-5; D remains unclear. Trimming cost V 3 bases and J 2 bases, with 11 bases left between them. The germline CDR1 and CDR2 sequences are LNHDA and SQIVND (reference sequence). This CDR3 is 15 amino acids long. CDR3 protein: CASSIGTRRNQPQHF. The CDR3 coding sequence is TGTGCCAGTAGTATTGGCACTCGGCGCAATCAGCCCCAGCATTTT.

The chain has TRBV19 and TRBJ2-7; 11 bases align to TRBD2. V trimming: 3 bases; J trimming: 4 bases; junction bases outside the gene matches: 11. Germline CDR1 is LNHDA and CDR2 is SQIVND (reference sequence). The CDR3 sequence is 17 residues long. CDR3 nucleotide sequence: TGTGCCAGTAGTATGGGGGTACTAGCGGGAGCGGATTACGAGCAGTACTTC. This encodes CASSMGVLAGADYEQYF.

The chain links TRBV5-1 to TRBJ1-3; a possible D gene is TRBD1 (6 bases). The germline V and J ends were trimmed by 0 bases and 0 bases, with 7 bases remaining between them. Germline-derived CDR1 and CDR2 are SGHRS and YFSETQ. This CDR3 is 15 amino acids long. The CDR3 sequence is CASSLADSSGNTIYF. For the CDR3, the DNA is TGCGCCAGCAGCTTGGCGGACAGCTCTGGAAACACCATATATTTT.

This chain uses TRBV9 with TRBJ2-3, with D tentatively TRBD2 (5 bases). Deletions cut 0 bases from V and 0 bases from J, with 11 bases between. Looked up from germline, CDR1 is SGDLS and CDR2 is YYNGEE. The CDR3 sequence is 16 residues long. CDR3 sequence: CASSVGDSASTDTQYF. The CDR3 DNA follows: TGTGCCAGCAGCGTAGGGGATAGCGCAAGCACAGATACGCAGTATTTT.

The rearrangement links TRBV13 to TRBJ2-2, with 9 bases that match TRBD1. Germline V gene sequence: CDR1 PRHDT, CDR2 FYEKMQ (reference sequence). The CDR3 covers 18 residues. V lost 1 base to trimming and J lost 3 bases; unmatched junction nucleotides: 9. The CDR3: CASSLVSMTGGHTGELFF. DNA for the CDR3: TGTGCCAGCAGCTTAGTGTCCATGACAGGGGGACACACCGGGGAGCTGTTTTTT.

J is TRBJ2-5 and V is TRBV4-1; D gene uncertain. Germline V lookup: CDR1 MGHRA, CDR2 YSYEKL. Trimming shortened V by 3 bases and J by 3 bases, and 11 bases separated the two germline ends. The CDR3 spans 14 residues. The CDR3 protein is CASSHWTEEETQYF. CDR3 nucleotide sequence: TGCGCCAGCAGCCACTGGACGGAAGAAGAGACCCAGTACTTC.

The gene calls are TRBV5-1 and TRBJ2-1, with D possibly matching TRBD2 (6 bases). The V end was cut by 4 bases, the J end by 8 bases, with 16 bases between. This CDR3 region has 14 residues. CDR1 is SGHRS and CDR2 is YFSETQ in the germline V gene. CDR3: CASSPGTLSDEQFF. The CDR3 coding sequence is TGCGCCAGCAGCCCGGGGACTTTAAGCGATGAGCAGTTCTTC.

This clone was picked up a small number of times. J is TRBJ2-6 and V is TRBV25-1; the D call may be TRBD1 or TRBD2 (6 bases each). Per the germline V gene, CDR1 is MGHDK and CDR2 is SYGVNS. V lost 4 bases and J lost 1, with 14 bases in between. CDR3 length equals 17 residues. The CDR3 region is CASSAGGGRSGANVLTF. The CDR3 coding sequence is TGTGCCAGCAGTGCCGGAGGGGGTCGTTCTGGGGCCAACGTCCTGACTTTC.

This chain uses TRBV4-1 with TRBJ1-1; TRBD1 might be the D (6 bases). V lost 4 bases and J 1 base, leaving 13 bases between the germline ends. The CDR3 spans 15 residues. Germline V gives CDR1 MGHRA, CDR2 YSYEKL. CDR3 protein: CASSLHMGQNTEAFF. The CDR3 DNA follows: TGCGCCAGCAGCCTCCACATGGGACAGAACACTGAAGCTTTCTTT.

This clone was recorded once. The V and J genes are TRBV4-1 and TRBJ2-7; D possibly corresponds to TRBD1 (6 bases). CDR3 length: 15 residues. The germline V and J ends were trimmed by 2 bases and 2 bases, with 13 bases remaining between them. Germline loops: CDR1 MGHRA, CDR2 YSYEKL. The CDR3 sequence: CASSQSSTGTYEQYF. The CDR3 DNA reads TGCGCCAGCAGCCAAAGCTCTACAGGGACCTACGAGCAGTACTTC.

The chain is built from TRBV14 and TRBJ2-5; tentative D call: TRBD2 (6 bases). V lost 5 bases and J 0 bases, leaving 13 bases between the germline ends. CDR1 and CDR2 from the germline V gene are SGHDN and FVKESK. The CDR3 runs to 15 residues. The CDR3 protein is CASSLAEGYQETQYF. CDR3 sequence (DNA): TGTGCCAGCAGCTTAGCGGAAGGGTACCAAGAGACCCAGTACTTC.